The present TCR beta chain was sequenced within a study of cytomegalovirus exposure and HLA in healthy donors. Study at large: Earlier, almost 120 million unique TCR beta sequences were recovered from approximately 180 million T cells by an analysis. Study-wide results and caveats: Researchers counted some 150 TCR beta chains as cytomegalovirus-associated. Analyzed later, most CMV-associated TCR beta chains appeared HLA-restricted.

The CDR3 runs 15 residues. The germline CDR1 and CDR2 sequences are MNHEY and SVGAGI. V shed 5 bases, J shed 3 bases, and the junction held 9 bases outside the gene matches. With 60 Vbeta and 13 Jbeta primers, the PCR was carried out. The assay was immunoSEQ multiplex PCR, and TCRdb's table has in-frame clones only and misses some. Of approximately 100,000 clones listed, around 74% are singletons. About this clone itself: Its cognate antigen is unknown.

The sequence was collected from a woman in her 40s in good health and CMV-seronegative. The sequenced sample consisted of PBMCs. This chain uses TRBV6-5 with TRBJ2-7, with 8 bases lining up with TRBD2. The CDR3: CASSPLDSGNYEQYF. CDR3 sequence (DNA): TGTGCCAGCAGTCCCCTAGATAGCGGGAACTACGAGCAGTACTTC.